This entry lists 23 T cell receptor beta chains sequenced from one sample in a study of cytomegalovirus exposure and HLA in healthy donors. With 60 Vbeta and 13 Jbeta primers, the PCR was carried out. The assay was immunoSEQ multiplex PCR, and TCRdb's table has in-frame clones only and misses some. The sample contains 150,000 or so clones, 75% to 85% of which appear only once. Sequenced: PBMCs. These receptors were taken from a female donor in good health and CMV-seronegative.

The rearrangement links TRBV7-2 to TRBJ2-1; possibly TRBD2 for D (5 bases). CDR1 SGHTA and CDR2 FQGNSA come from the germline V gene. This CDR3 is 15 amino acids long. V gave up 2 bases and J gave up 3 bases, with 11 bases separating them. The CDR3 DNA reads TGTGCCAGCAGCTTACTTGTAGGGAGCTACAATGAGCAGTTCTTC. It encodes CASSLLVGSYNEQFF.

The rearrangement uses TRBV4-3 and TRBJ2-7; weak D call: TRBD1 (6 bases). Germline assignment: CDR1 LGHNA and CDR2 YSLEER. The V end lost 4 bases, the J end lost 7 bases, and 14 bases lay between the germline ends. The CDR3 contains 13 residues. This CDR3 is CASSPDRWGEQYF. The CDR3 DNA reads as TGCGCCAGCAGCCCCGACAGGTGGGGGGAGCAGTACTTC.

In this sample, this clone turned up once. V is TRBV29-1 and J is TRBJ2-5, with 7 bases matching TRBD1. With 4 bases clipped from V and 13 bases from J, the junction kept 15 bases outside the gene matches. Germline CDR1 and CDR2: SQVTM and ANQGSEA. The CDR3 sequence is 13 residues long. The CDR3 protein is CSVVSVFRGPRYF. CDR3 bases: TGCAGCGTTGTTAGTGTTTTTAGGGGGCCTCGGTACTTC.

CDR3 nucleotide sequence: TGCGCCAGCAGCCAAGCCGTCGGCGGGGCCTACAATGAGCAGTTCTTC. Protein sequence: CASSQAVGGAYNEQFF. V gene TRBV4-3 combines with J gene TRBJ2-1; maybe TRBD2 (6 bases). This CDR3 is 16 amino acids long. V lost 1 base, J lost 2 bases, and 12 bases lay in between. The V gene's germline CDR1 is LGHNA and CDR2 YSLEER.

The chain uses TRBV7-2 and TRBJ1-2, with 8 bases lining up with TRBD1. The V gene's germline CDR1 is SGHTA and CDR2 FQGNSA. This CDR3 region has 13 residues. The J segment lost 7 bases and the V segment lost 3 bases, leaving 4 bases of the junction unmatched. CDR3 amino acids: CASSFGQGPGYTF. The CDR3 nucleotides read TGTGCCAGCAGCTTCGGACAGGGCCCTGGCTACACCTTC.

This clone was counted only a few times. V gene TRBV19 combines with J gene TRBJ2-1, with 7 bases identical to TRBD2. Germline V CDR1 and CDR2: LNHDA, SQIVND (reference sequence). With 7 bases clipped from V and 2 bases from J, the junction kept 11 bases outside the gene matches. The CDR3 is 16 residues long. The CDR3 DNA is TGTGCCAGTATCGACCGGGTGGGGGGGACCTACAATGAGCAGTTCTTC. It translates to CASIDRVGGTYNEQFF.

This clone was seen more than once but under ten times. V and J are TRBV14 and TRBJ2-7; possible D gene TRBD2, 5 bases. This CDR3 spans 15 amino acids. V lost 3 bases to trimming and J lost 3 bases, with 15 bases between them. Germline V gene sequence: CDR1 SGHDN, CDR2 FVKESK. The CDR3, as DNA: TGTGCCAGCAGCCAGGTCCCGGGGAGAGGCTACGAGCAGTACTTC. Residues: CASSQVPGRGYEQYF. The full variable domain, rest sourced from reference TRBV14 and TRBJ2-7, is EAGVTQFPSHSVIEKGQTVTLRCDPISGHDNLYWYRRVMGKEIKFLLHFVKESKQDESGMPNNRFLAERTGGTYSTLKVQPAELEDSGVYFCASSQVPGRGYEQYFGPGTRLTVT.

The chain uses TRBV5-6 and TRBJ2-2, with 8 bases aligning to TRBD2. There are 16 residues in the CDR3. CDR1 and CDR2 (germline): SGHDT, YYEEEE. The V and J ends lost 4 bases and 4 bases, in that order; junction bases with no gene match: 9. The CDR3 loop reads CASSPPGGAGTGELFF. DNA of the CDR3: TGTGCCAGCAGCCCCCCCGGGGGGGCGGGCACCGGGGAGCTGTTTTTT. The full variable domain, with the rest looked up from reference TRBV5-6 and TRBJ2-2, is DAGVTQSPTHLIKTRGQQVTLRCSPKSGHDTVSWYQQALGQGPQFIFQYYEEEERQRGNFPDRFSGHQFPNYSSELNVNALLLGDSALYLCASSPPGGAGTGELFFGEGSRLTVL.

The V call is TRBV6-5, the J call TRBJ2-3, with 8 positions matching TRBD2. The CDR3 length is 15 residues. With 4 bases clipped from V and 3 bases from J, the junction kept 6 bases outside the gene matches. Germline V gives CDR1 MNHEY, CDR2 SVGAGI. CDR3 sequence: CASSWGSGITDTQYF. Written as DNA, the CDR3 is TGTGCCAGCAGTTGGGGTAGCGGGATAACAGATACGCAGTATTTT.

V is TRBV4-3 and J is TRBJ2-1; D not certain. V lost 2 bases and J 9 bases, leaving 14 bases between the germline ends. Germline loops: CDR1 LGHNA, CDR2 YSLEER. The CDR3 length is 14 residues. The CDR3 DNA reads TGCGCCAGCAGCCAAACAACTATCCGTAGTGAGCAGTTCTTC. It encodes CASSQTTIRSEQFF.

This chain connects TRBV7-7 to TRBJ2-1; D is possibly TRBD2 (6 bases). The CDR3 totals 13 residues. Germline V lookup: CDR1 SSHAT, CDR2 FNYEAQ (reference sequence). The ends were cut back, 5 bases at V and 8 bases at J, with 13 bases in the middle. The CDR3 sequence: CASSPRTNDEQFF. The CDR3 DNA is TGTGCCAGCAGCCCTCGGACTAACGATGAGCAGTTCTTC.

V is TRBV7-3 and J is TRBJ2-7; possibly TRBD1 for D (7 bases). CDR3 length: 16 amino acids. V was pared by 0 bases and J by 3 bases, with 15 bases between. Germline CDR1 and CDR2: SGHTA and FQGTGA. CDR3 region: CASSLTGGGSFYEQYF. The CDR3 nucleotides are TGTGCCAGCAGCTTAACCGGAGGGGGCTCTTTCTACGAGCAGTACTTC.

J is TRBJ2-1 and V is TRBV5-1; 8 bases align to TRBD2. The germline V gene has CDR1 SGHRS and CDR2 YFSETQ. The trim removed 2 bases at V and 4 bases at J, leaving 2 bases unmatched. The length of the CDR3 is 14 residues. The CDR3 loop reads CASSFASGYNEQFF. CDR3 DNA sequence: TGCGCCAGCAGCTTCGCTAGCGGGTACAATGAGCAGTTCTTC.

The V and J genes are TRBV9 and TRBJ2-7; a weak D match, TRBD2 (6 bases). Per the germline V gene, CDR1 is SGDLS and CDR2 is YYNGEE. Trimming took off 3 bases at V and 5 bases at J, with 15 bases between the two ends. CDR3 length: 14 amino acids. Here the CDR3 DNA reads TGTGCCAGCAGCGGCGGGGTACAATGGAACGAGCAGTACTTC. Translated, it gives CASSGGVQWNEQYF.

The chain employs TRBV19 and TRBJ2-1, with D perhaps matching TRBD1 (5 bases). CDR1 is LNHDA, CDR2 SQIVND, per germline (reference sequence). The CDR3 contains 14 residues. The V end lost 9 bases, the J end lost 9 bases, and 21 bases lay between the germline ends. CDR3 nucleotides: TGTGCCAGCAACCCGGCGATACAGGTGGGTGAGCAGTTCTTC. Its protein product is CASNPAIQVGEQFF.

The rearrangement uses TRBV7-3 and TRBJ2-7, with TRBD2 as a possible D gene (5 bases). The CDR3 contains 13 residues. V lost 0 bases, J lost 5 bases, and 8 bases lay in between. Germline V gene sequence: CDR1 SGHTA, CDR2 FQGTGA. DNA for the CDR3: TGTGCCAGCAGCTTAACCCGGGGAAACGAGCAGTACTTC. It translates to CASSLTRGNEQYF.

This clone came up a few times. V usage is TRBV7-9 and J usage is TRBJ2-6; D might be TRBD2 (6 bases). The germline CDR1 and CDR2 sequences are SEHNR and FQNEAQ (reference sequence). The germline V and J ends were trimmed by 5 bases and 13 bases, with 21 bases remaining between them. CDR3 size: 15 residues. The CDR3 region is CASSLRGSVGRVLTF. The DNA of the CDR3 is TGTGCCAGCAGCCTCCGGGGTTCTGTGGGGAGGGTCCTGACTTTC.

As regards this clone: Lacking the conserved final phenylalanine or tryptophan, this CDR3 likely reflects a read error. The chain recombines TRBV7-3 with TRBJ1-1; TRBD1 is a possible D gene (5 bases). The CDR3 is 14 amino acids. In germline, CDR1 is SGHTA, CDR2 FQGTGA. Between the trimmed V and J ends, which lost 3 bases and 0 bases, there was a span of 8 bases. CDR3 DNA: TGTGCCAGCAGCTTTCAGGGAATGAACACTGAAGCTTTCTCT. Its translation is CASSFQGMNTEAFS.

This chain joins TRBV5-1 and TRBJ1-1; the D gene is possibly TRBD1 (5 bases). The germline V and J ends were trimmed by 4 bases and 6 bases, with 19 bases remaining between them. The CDR3 is made up of 15 amino acids. The germline CDR1 and CDR2 sequences are SGHRS and YFSETQ. CDR3 amino acids: CASSPDGQGRAEAFF. For the CDR3, the DNA is TGCGCCAGCAGCCCTGACGGCCAGGGTAGGGCTGAAGCTTTCTTT.

The CDR3 loop is CASSVELGLANDNEQFF. CDR3 coding DNA: TGTGCCAGCAGCGTAGAACTGGGACTAGCGAATGACAATGAGCAGTTCTTC. The chain carries TRBV9 and TRBJ2-1; 10 nucleotides agree with TRBD2. The CDR3 loop spans 17 amino acids. Germline lookup yields CDR1 SGDLS and CDR2 YYNGEE. With V trimmed by 0 bases and J by 5 bases, 8 bases remained unmatched. Filled out from reference TRBV9 and TRBJ2-1, the complete variable domain reads DSGVTQTPKHLITATGQRVTLRCSPRSGDLSVYWYQQSLDQGLQFLIQYYNGEERAKGNILERFSAQQFPDLHSELNLSSLELGDSALYFCASSVELGLANDNEQFFGPGTRLTVL.

The chain uses TRBV18 and TRBJ1-6; D is unresolved. Germline V gene lookup returns CDR1 KGHSH and CDR2 LQKENI. There are 13 residues in the CDR3. Trimming removed 1 base from V and 8 bases from J, with 6 bases in between. The CDR3 coding sequence is TGTGCCAGCTCACCACGGTCGGATTCACCCCTCCACTTT. This translates into CASSPRSDSPLHF. The full variable domain, completed using reference TRBV18 and TRBJ1-6, is NAGVMQNPRHLVRRRGQEARLRCSPMKGHSHVYWYRQLPEEGLKFMVYLQKENIIDESGMPKERFSAEFPKEGPSILRIQQVVRGDSAAYFCASSPRSDSPLHFGNGTRLTVT.

The chain employs TRBV10-3 and TRBJ1-1, with 9 positions matching TRBD1. With V trimmed by 6 bases and J by 3 bases, 5 bases remained unmatched. The germline CDR1 and CDR2 sequences are ENHRY and SYGVKD. CDR3 length: 14 amino acids. Here the CDR3 DNA reads TGTGCCATCAGAAGGACAGGGGAGGACACTGAAGCTTTCTTT. This translates into CAIRRTGEDTEAFF.

The count of this clone is one. The chain joins TRBV29-1 to TRBJ2-2; 8 bases line up with TRBD2. Germline V gene sequence: CDR1 SQVTM, CDR2 ANQGSEA. Losses at the gene ends were 0 bases for V and 6 bases for J; bases not matched to a gene: 6. There are 15 residues in the CDR3. For the CDR3, the DNA is TGCAGCGTTGAAGATTTTTCGGGAGGGCCCGGGGAGCTGTTTTTT. Residues: CSVEDFSGGPGELFF.